This T cell receptor beta chain comes out of a study of cytotoxic CD8 clonotypes in ibrutinib-treated CLL. As for the study in general: Some 10 relapsed/refractory, some 16 treatment-naive; some 17 IGHV unmutated. By median roughly 68 months, approximately 12 had progressed and around 14 stayed remitted; responses had been 2 complete and roughly 25 partial. Study observations and caveats: A difference in sampling times existed between sustained-remission and progressing patients.

V lost 6 bases to trimming and J lost 2 bases; unmatched junction nucleotides: 4. Germline V gene sequence: CDR1 MDHEN, CDR2 SYDVKM. The CDR3 contains 15 residues. Clones were read by immunoSEQ multiplex PCR, and TCRdb kept only the in-frame ones, dropping some. Here the sample spans 150,000 or so clones, about 72% being singletons. Extraction of approximately 2 micrograms of genomic DNA from cryopreserved PBMCs supplied material for TCR beta libraries. Of note for this clone: The antigen remains unidentified.

The sample was PBMCs, taken after 12 months of ibrutinib treatment. The source of this sequence is a human donor with chronic lymphocytic leukemia. This chain joins TRBV28 and TRBJ2-4, with 10 bases matching TRBD1. CDR3 in DNA: TGTGCCAGCAGCCGACAGGGGGCAACCAAAAACATTCAGTACTTC. It yields the protein CASSRQGATKNIQYF.